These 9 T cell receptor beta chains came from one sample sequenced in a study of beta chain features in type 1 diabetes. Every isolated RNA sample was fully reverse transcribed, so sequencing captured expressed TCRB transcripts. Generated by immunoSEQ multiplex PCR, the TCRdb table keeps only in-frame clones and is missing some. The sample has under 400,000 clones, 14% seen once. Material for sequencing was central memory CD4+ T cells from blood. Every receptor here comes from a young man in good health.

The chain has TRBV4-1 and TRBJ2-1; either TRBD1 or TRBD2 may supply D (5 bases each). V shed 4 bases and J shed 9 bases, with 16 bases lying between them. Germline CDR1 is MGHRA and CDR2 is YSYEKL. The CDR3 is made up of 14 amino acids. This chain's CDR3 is CASSPDRGPIEQFF. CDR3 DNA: TGCGCCAGCAGCCCTGACCGGGGACCCATTGAGCAGTTCTTC.

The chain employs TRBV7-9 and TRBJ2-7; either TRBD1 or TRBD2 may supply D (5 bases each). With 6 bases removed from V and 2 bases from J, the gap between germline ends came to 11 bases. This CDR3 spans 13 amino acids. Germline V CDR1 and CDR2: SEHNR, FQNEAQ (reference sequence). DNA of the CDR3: TGTGCCAGCAGTCTGGGGGTGGCCTACGAGCAGTACGTC. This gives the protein CASSLGVAYEQYV.

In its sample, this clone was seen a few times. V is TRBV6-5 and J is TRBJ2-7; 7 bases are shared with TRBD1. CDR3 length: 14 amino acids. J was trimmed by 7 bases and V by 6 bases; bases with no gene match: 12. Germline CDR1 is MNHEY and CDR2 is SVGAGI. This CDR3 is CASRIQGTVREQYF. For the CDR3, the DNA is TGTGCCAGCAGGATACAGGGGACGGTACGGGAGCAGTACTTC.

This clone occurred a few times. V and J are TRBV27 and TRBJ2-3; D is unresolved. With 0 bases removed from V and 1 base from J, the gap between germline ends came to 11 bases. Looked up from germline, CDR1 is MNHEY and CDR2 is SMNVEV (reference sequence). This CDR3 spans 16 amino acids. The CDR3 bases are TGTGCCAGCAGTTTATCAGGGCCGCCGCGCACAGATACGCAGTATTTT. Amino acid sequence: CASSLSGPPRTDTQYF.

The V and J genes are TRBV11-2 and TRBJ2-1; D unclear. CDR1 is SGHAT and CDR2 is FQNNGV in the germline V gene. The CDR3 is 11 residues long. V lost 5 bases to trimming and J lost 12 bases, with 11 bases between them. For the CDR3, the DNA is TGTGCCAGCAGCGAAGGACCAAGGCAGTTCTTC. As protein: CASSEGPRQFF.

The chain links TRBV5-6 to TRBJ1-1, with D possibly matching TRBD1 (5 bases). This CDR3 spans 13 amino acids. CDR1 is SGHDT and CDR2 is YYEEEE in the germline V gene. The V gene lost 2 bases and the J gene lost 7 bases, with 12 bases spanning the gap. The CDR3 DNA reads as TGTGCCAGCAGCTTTACGGGGCTGGGTGAAGCTTTCTTT. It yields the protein CASSFTGLGEAFF.

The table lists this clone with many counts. The CDR3 DNA follows: TGTGCCAGCAGCATCCCAGGGGGCGAGCAGTACGTC. Protein: CASSIPGGEQYV. The chain couples TRBV7-3 to TRBJ2-7, with 7 bases matching TRBD1. This CDR3 spans 12 amino acids. The J segment lost 6 bases and the V segment lost 5 bases, leaving 4 bases of the junction unmatched. CDR1 and CDR2 from the germline V gene are SGHTA and FQGTGA.

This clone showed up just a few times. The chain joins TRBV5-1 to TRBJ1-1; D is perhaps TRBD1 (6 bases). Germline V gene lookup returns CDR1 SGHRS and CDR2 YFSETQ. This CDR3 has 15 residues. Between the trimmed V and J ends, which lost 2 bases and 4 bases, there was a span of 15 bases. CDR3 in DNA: TGCGCCAGCAGCTTAAACAGGGCCCTCGGCACTGAAGCTTTCTTT. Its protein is CASSLNRALGTEAFF. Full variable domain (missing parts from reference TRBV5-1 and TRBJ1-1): KAGVTQTPRYLIKTRGQQVTLSCSPISGHRSVSWYQQTPGQGLQFLFEYFSETQRNKGNFPGRFSGRQFSNSRSEMNVSTLELGDSALYLCASSLNRALGTEAFFGQGTRLTVV.

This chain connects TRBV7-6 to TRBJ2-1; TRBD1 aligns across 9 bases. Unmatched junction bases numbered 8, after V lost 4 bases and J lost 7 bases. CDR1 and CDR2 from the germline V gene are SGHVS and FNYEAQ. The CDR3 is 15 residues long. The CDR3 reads CASSSPGQGENEQFF. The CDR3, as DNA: TGTGCCAGCAGCTCCCCGGGACAGGGTGAGAATGAGCAGTTCTTC.